The 3 T cell receptor beta chains given below trace back to one sample, sequenced in a study of blood T cells in healthy people across ages. Sample-barcoded 5' priming and a J-beta primer mix drove a second PCR of roughly 7 to 11 cycles. TCRdb re-derived calls from the 5' RACE reads in MiXCR, one entry per CDR3 protein. The sample includes approximately 800,000 distinct CDR3 sequences, roughly 26% seen only once; the top ten take 2.5% to 3.5%. Another study also made use of these data, one on T cells of mothers and their children.

The source material was blood. The receptors derive from a boy aged 5-17 years in good health.

The chain couples TRBV7-9 to TRBJ2-5; perhaps D is TRBD1 or TRBD2 (6 bases each). The end of the DNA aligns better with TRBJ2-7, so the J call may be wrong. The CDR3 is made up of 16 amino acids. Germline V gene sequence: CDR1 SEHNR, CDR2 FQNEAQ (reference sequence). The CDR3 sequence: CASSLLRAGHSYEQYF. The CDR3 DNA reads TGTGCCAGCAGCTTATTAAGGGCGGGACACTCCTACGAGCAGTACTTC.

For this clonotype: The conserved phenylalanine or tryptophan normally closing the CDR3 is absent here, so this likely arose from a read error. This chain links TRBV5-1 with TRBJ1-1, with 9 bases identical to TRBD1. Germline CDR1 SGHRS, CDR2 YFSETQ. V gave up 5 bases and J gave up 6 bases; unmatched junction bases: 14. This CDR3 region has 16 residues. The CDR3 sequence: CASRGQGLTVAPEAFS. CDR3 DNA sequence: TGCGCCAGCAGGGGACAGGGCCTAACAGTCGCCCCTGAAGCTTTCTCT.

This clonotype has ten or more counts. CDR3 in amino acids: CSVDGSGETQYF. The DNA for the CDR3 is TGCAGCGTTGACGGGAGCGGAGAGACCCAGTACTTC. The chain recombines TRBV29-1 with TRBJ2-5, with a tentative D call TRBD2 (6 bases). The CDR3 length is 12 residues. Germline V gives CDR1 SQVTM, CDR2 ANQGSEA. V gave up 3 bases and J gave up 4 bases, with 9 bases separating them.